These T cell receptor beta chains were read from a single sample in a study of technical replicates of blood from a handful of donors. Repertoires were generated with immunoSEQ multiplex PCR, while TCRdb's copy carries only in-frame clones and drops some. The sample holds 58,000 or so clones, about 90% seen once. Sequencing was performed on PBMCs. Receptor source: a human donor in good health. Some clones in this sample may be carry-over from other donors' samples. The CDR3 runs from the conserved cysteine through the conserved F or W. D genes are given only for firm matches. For some rows the clone size is stated as once, few or many, or as a class when expanded; others skip it.

>TRBD1|TRBJ2-2|.|TRBV6-4
TGTGCCAGCGGACAGGGGGCAGACGCCGGGGAGCTGTTTTTT
CASGQGADAGELFF
>.|TRBJ2-1|.|TRBV5-1
TGCGCCAGCATCTGGGGGGACAGAGAATACAATGAGCAGTTCTTC
CASIWGDREYNEQFF
>.|TRBJ2-5|.|TRBV15
TGTGCCACCAGCAGACCTCCGGGACTCCAAGAGACCCAGTACTTC
CATSRPPGLQETQYF
>TRBD2|TRBJ2-1|.|TRBV7-6
TGTGCCAGCAGCTTAGTGTATAGCGGGAGGGATGAGCAGTTCTTC
CASSLVYSGRDEQFF
>.|TRBJ2-5|.|TRBV7-2
TGTGCCAGCAGCTTAGGGCAGGGTGAGACCCAGTACTTC
CASSLGQGETQYF
>TRBD1|TRBJ2-1|.|TRBV7-8
TGTGCCAGCAGCTTAGTGAACAGGGGCAATGAGCAGTTCTTC
CASSLVNRGNEQFF
>.|TRBJ2-2|.|TRBV9
TGTGCCAGCAGCGTAGTGGGGAGCGGTACCGGGGAGCTGTTTTTT
CASSVVGSGTGELFF
>.|TRBJ2-3|.|TRBV5-1
TGCGCCAGCAGCCCGAACCCGGGGGATACGCAGTATTTT
CASSPNPGDTQYF
>.|TRBJ2-3|.|TRBV27
TGTGCCAGCAGTTTATCCTCCACATTCAGTTCTGGACATCAGTATTTT
CASSLSSTFSSGHQYF
>.|TRBJ1-5|.|TRBV5-1
TGCGCCAGCAGCTTGTCCGGGGAGAATCAGCCCCAGCATTTT
CASSLSGENQPQHF
>.|TRBJ1-5|.|TRBV5-6
TGTGCCAGCAGCTTGGGACAGGTTTTTCAGCCCCAGCATTTT
CASSLGQVFQPQHF
>.|TRBJ2-1|.|TRBV5-6
TGTGCCAGCCTACGCGACAGGAACAATGAGCAGTTCTTC
CASLRDRNNEQFF
>.|TRBJ2-5|.|TRBV29-1
TGCAGCGTTGTGAGAGATACTGGAGAGACCCAGTACTTC
CSVVRDTGETQYF
>.|TRBJ1-5|.|TRBV6-5
TGTGCCAGCAGTCCCCTTTTTGGGGGAGGTGAGCCCCAGCATTTT
CASSPLFGGGEPQHF
>TRBD2|TRBJ2-7|.|TRBV10-3
TGTGCCATCAGATCTAGCGGGGGAACCTACGAGCAGTACTTC
CAIRSSGGTYEQYF
>.|TRBJ1-1|.|TRBV18
TGTGCCAGCTCACCTCCGGGACAAAGGAACACTGAAGCTTTCTTT
CASSPPGQRNTEAFF
>TRBD1|TRBJ2-3|once|TRBV5-6
TGTGCCAGCAGCACCCCGGACAGGGGGTTAGATACGCAGTATTTT
CASSTPDRGLDTQYF
>TRBD2|TRBJ2-1|once|TRBV7-2
TGTGCCAGCAGCCTCGGGGATAGCGGGGGTGGTTTCAATGAGCAGTTCTTC
CASSLGDSGGGFNEQFF
>TRBD2|TRBJ2-5|.|TRBV5-4
TGTGCCAGCAGCTCGACTAGCGGGGGGGAAGAGACCCAGTACTTC
CASSSTSGGEETQYF
>TRBD2|TRBJ2-2|.|TRBV6-1
TGTGCCAGCAGTGAACGGGGGGGCACCGGGGAGCTGTTTTTT
CASSERGGTGELFF
>.|TRBJ2-7|.|TRBV29-1
TGCAGCGTTGGGTCGGGGTCCTACGAGCAGTACTTC
CSVGSGSYEQYF
>.|TRBJ2-7|.|TRBV6-4
TGTGCCAGCACTCAAAAGGGGGATCTCTCCTACGAGCAGTACTTC
CASTQKGDLSYEQYF
>TRBD1|TRBJ2-5|.|TRBV6-1
TGTGCCAGCAGGAAGACAGGGGCCCAAGAGACCCAGTACTTC
CASRKTGAQETQYF
>.|TRBJ2-7|.|TRBV6-5
TGTGCCAGCAGTTTAGGGGGTTGGTACGAGCAGTACTTC
CASSLGGWYEQYF
>.|TRBJ2-1|.|TRBV7-8
TGTGCCAGCAGCTTAGTGGGTAGCCAGTATCAATCCTCCTACAATGAGCAGTTCTTC
CASSLVGSQYQSSYNEQFF
>TRBD1|TRBJ2-3|.|TRBV5-8
TGTGCCAGCAGCTTGGATCGGACAGGGCCGCAGTATTTT
CASSLDRTGPQYF
>TRBD2|TRBJ2-2|once|TRBV12-5
TGTGCTAGTGGTCCAGGACGGGGAGGGTTCAACACCGGGGAGCTGTTTTTT
CASGPGRGGFNTGELFF
>TRBD1|TRBJ1-5|.|TRBV6-9
TGTGCCAGCAGTTCCGGGCGTGACAGGGCTCAGCCCCAGCATTTT
CASSSGRDRAQPQHF
>TRBD1|TRBJ1-1|medium-sized|TRBV4-3
TGCGCCAGCAGCCAAGATCGCGCGGCAGGGGGTGAAGCTTTCTTT
CASSQDRAAGGEAFF
>TRBD2|TRBJ2-2|many|TRBV6-1
TGTGCCAGCAGTGGAACCGCGGGTCCTAGCGGGACCACCGGGGAGCTGTTTTTT
CASSGTAGPSGTTGELFF
>.|TRBJ2-1|few|TRBV7-7
TGTGCCAGCAGCTCGCGGGGGCACAATGAGCAGTTCTTC
CASSSRGHNEQFF
>.|TRBJ2-7|.|TRBV29-1
TGCAGCGTTGTCAGCGCTGTTGGGTACGAGCAGTACTTC
CSVVSAVGYEQYF
>TRBD1|TRBJ1-5|once|TRBV19
TGTGCCAGTATACCCGGACAGGGAATGCTCGGCAATCAGCCCCAGCATTTT
CASIPGQGMLGNQPQHF
>TRBD2|TRBJ2-5|.|TRBV5-4
TGTGCCAGCAGCTTCTCGCGGGGGGGCAGGGAGACCCAGTACTTC
CASSFSRGGRETQYF
>.|TRBJ1-4|.|TRBV6-1
TGTGCCAGCAAGTCAGGGCTAACAACTAATGAAAAACTGTTTTTT
CASKSGLTTNEKLFF
>.|TRBJ1-3|.|TRBV4-2
TGTGCCAGCAGCCAAGACGGGGGAAACACCATATATTTT
CASSQDGGNTIYF
>.|TRBJ2-7|.|TRBV6-5
TGTGCCAGCAGTTACTCAAGAGGGTCCCACCTGAGGGAGCAGTACTTC
CASSYSRGSHLREQYF
>TRBD2|TRBJ2-1|.|TRBV7-2
TGTGCCAGCAGCTTAGGACTAGCGGGATACAATGAGCAGTTCTTC
CASSLGLAGYNEQFF
>.|TRBJ1-1|once|TRBV11-2
TGTGCCAGCAGCTTCCTCCCCGGGAAAAAGGGCACTGAAGCTTTCTTT
CASSFLPGKKGTEAFF
>TRBD1|TRBJ2-7|.|TRBV7-8
TGTGCCAGCAGCTTAGAATCTGGTGACAGGGGCTTTTCCTACGAGCAGTACTTC
CASSLESGDRGFSYEQYF
>TRBD1|TRBJ2-3|.|TRBV2
TGTGCCAGCAGAGACGACAGGGGACTTGGGACAGATACGCAGTATTTT
CASRDDRGLGTDTQYF
>TRBD2|TRBJ2-1|.|TRBV7-2
TGTGCCAGCAGCTTGAGGAGCGGGACCTACAATGAGCAGTTCTTC
CASSLRSGTYNEQFF
>.|TRBJ2-5|.|TRBV7-9
TGTGCCAGCAGCTTAGTTGGCGGGCGGAGCTTCCAAGAGACCCAGTACTTC
CASSLVGGRSFQETQYF
>.|TRBJ1-3|once|TRBV7-2
TGTGCCAGCACCTCAGACAGTAGCTCTGGAAACACCATATATTTT
CASTSDSSSGNTIYF
>.|TRBJ1-2|.|TRBV2
TGTGCCAGCAGCTCCGGGGAGGGGAATGGCTACACCTTC
CASSSGEGNGYTF
>TRBD1|TRBJ1-1|.|TRBV7-6
TGTGCCAGCAGCGCCCGGGACAGGGGCTTTGGGGCTTTCTTT
CASSARDRGFGAFF
>.|TRBJ2-5|.|TRBV5-4
TGTGCCAGCAGATGGGGGGACCGACATCCCCAGTACTTC
CASRWGDRHPQYF
>.|TRBJ2-7|.|TRBV7-9
TGTGCCAGCAGCTCTGGACAACACTACCTCTACGAGCAGTACTTC
CASSSGQHYLYEQYF
>TRBD1|TRBJ1-1|.|TRBV19
TGTGCCAGTAGTATGGGCCTTCGGGACAGGAACACTGAAGCTTTCTTT
CASSMGLRDRNTEAFF
>.|TRBJ2-7|.|TRBV27
TGTGCCAGCAGTTTATCGTCGTATCAGGGATTCTACGAGCAGTACTTC
CASSLSSYQGFYEQYF
>TRBD2|TRBJ2-5|.|TRBV2
TGTGCCAAATCCGGGACTAGCGGGAGAGAGACCCAGTACTTC
CAKSGTSGRETQYF
>TRBD2|TRBJ2-1|.|TRBV7-9
TGTGCCAGCAGTTTCAATAGCGGGGGGGCCAGGAATGAGCAGTTCTTC
CASSFNSGGARNEQFF
>TRBD2|TRBJ2-7|.|TRBV6-5
TGTGCCAGCAGTTACGGGACTAGCGCCTACGAGCAGTACTTC
CASSYGTSAYEQYF
>TRBD2|TRBJ2-5|.|TRBV5-8
TGTGCCAGCAGCGGAACCACTAGCGGGGGATCTGGGACCCAGTACTTC
CASSGTTSGGSGTQYF
>TRBD1|TRBJ1-5|.|TRBV9
TGTGCCAGCAGCGCAAGACAGGGGTGGGATAATCAGCCCCAGCATTTT
CASSARQGWDNQPQHF
>.|TRBJ1-3|.|TRBV9
TGTGCCAGCAGCCCCCTAACCACTGGAAACACCATATATTTT
CASSPLTTGNTIYF
>TRBD2|TRBJ2-7|.|TRBV5-1
TGCGCCAGCAGCTTATCGGGGGGCTCCTACGAGCAGTACTTC
CASSLSGGSYEQYF
>TRBD2|TRBJ2-2|.|TRBV5-6
TGTGCCAGCAGCCCGGGGGGGACGAACACCGGGGAGCTGTTTTTT
CASSPGGTNTGELFF
>TRBD2|TRBJ2-3|.|TRBV6-6
TGTGCCAGCAGACTAGCGGGGGGGCTAGTTACAGATACGCAGTATTTT
CASRLAGGLVTDTQYF
>.|TRBJ1-2|.|TRBV12-5
TGTGCTAGTGGACCGGCGGGGCTCTCTGGGACGAATACCTTC
CASGPAGLSGTNTF